Listed here are 8 T cell receptor beta chains from one sample, sequenced in a study of T cell repertoires in cytomegalovirus infection. Each CDR3 protein is one row after TCRdb ran MiXCR on the reads. The sample carries some 440,000 distinct CDR3 sequences, approximately 32% recorded once. The sample consisted of PBMCs. The receptors were sampled from a human donor in good health (CMV status not recorded). Some clones in this sample may be carry-over from other donors' samples.

This clonotype was counted a few times. The chain couples TRBV25-1 to TRBJ2-6, with D possibly matching TRBD2 (5 bases). The V gene lost 3 bases and the J gene lost 13 bases, with 10 bases spanning the gap. Germline CDR1 is MGHDK and CDR2 is SYGVNS. The CDR3 spans 12 residues. CDR3 sequence reads: CASSDRTWVLTF. The CDR3 region has the DNA TGTGCCAGCAGTGATCGGACTTGGGTCCTGACTTTC. Based on the CDR3 plus reference TRBV25-1 and TRBJ2-6, the full variable domain is EADIYQTPRYLVIGTGKKITLECSQTMGHDKMYWYQQDPGMELHLIHYSYGVNSTEKGDLSSESTVSRIRTEHFPLTLESARPSHTSQYLCASSDRTWVLTFGAGSRLTVL.

This clonotype turned up a few times. This chain uses TRBV18 with TRBJ2-3; D is uncertain. V was trimmed by 1 base and J by 4 bases, leaving 6 bases between them. Germline CDR1 reads KGHSH; CDR2 reads LQKENI. The CDR3 covers 13 residues. CDR3 nucleotides: TGTGCCAGCTCACCACAACGGTCAGATACGCAGTATTTT. Translated: CASSPQRSDTQYF. The full variable domain, completed using reference TRBV18 and TRBJ2-3, is NAGVMQNPRHLVRRRGQEARLRCSPMKGHSHVYWYRQLPEEGLKFMVYLQKENIIDESGMPKERFSAEFPKEGPSILRIQQVVRGDSAAYFCASSPQRSDTQYFGPGTRLTVL.

Concerning this clonotype itself: Since the CDR3 does not end with the conserved phenylalanine or tryptophan, this likely comes from a read error. J is TRBJ2-7 and V is TRBV7-2; no clear D. Looked up from germline, CDR1 is SGHTA and CDR2 is FQGNSA. The CDR3 is made up of 12 amino acids. V dropped 6 bases and J dropped 3 bases, with 9 bases sitting between them. CDR3: CASRPSNYEQYS. The CDR3 DNA follows: TGTGCCAGCAGACCAAGCAACTACGAGCAGTACTCC.

A note on this clonotype: A much larger clone is a single base away; this may be a read error. The rearrangement links TRBV7-6 to TRBJ2-7; perhaps D is TRBD1 or TRBD2 (7 bases each). CDR1 and CDR2 (germline): SGHVS, FNYEAQ. The CDR3 length is 14 residues. The CDR3 loop reads CASTPGGGGYEPYF. CDR3 DNA sequence: TGTGCCAGCACCCCGGGGGGAGGGGGCTACGAGCCGTACTTC. Drawing the rest from reference TRBV7-6 and TRBJ2-7, the complete variable domain is GAGVSQSPRYKVTKRGQDVALRCDPISGHVSLYWYRQALGQGPEFLTYFNYEAQQDKSGLPNDRFSAERPEGSISTLTIQRTEQRDSAMYRCASTPGGGGYEPYFGPGTRLTVT.

This clonotype appeared a single time. V usage is TRBV19 and J usage is TRBJ1-1; a weak D match, TRBD1 (6 bases). The CDR3 spans 14 residues. CDR1 is LNHDA and CDR2 is SQIVND in the germline V gene (reference sequence). Deletions cut 6 bases from V and 2 bases from J, with 13 bases between. The CDR3: CASREPQGNTEAFF. CDR3 coding DNA: TGTGCCAGTAGGGAACCACAGGGTAACACTGAAGCTTTCTTT. The full variable domain, rest sourced from reference TRBV19 and TRBJ1-1, is DGGITQSPKYLFRKEGQNVTLSCEQNLNHDAMYWYRQDPGQGLRLIYYSQIVNDFQKGDIAEGYSVSREKKESFPLTVTSAQKNPTAFYLCASREPQGNTEAFFGQGTRLTVV.

Ten or more counts support this clonotype. At one boundary the junction diverges from the germline segment, which might be a read error. The chain carries TRBV6-5 and TRBJ2-1, with D perhaps given as TRBD1 or TRBD2 (6 bases each). There are 16 residues in the CDR3. Germline V gives CDR1 MNHEY, CDR2 SVGAGI. The CDR3 nucleotides read TGTGCCAGCAGCTACTCTGCTGGGGGGCCCCACAATGAGCAGTTCTTC. Translation: CASSYSAGGPHNEQFF.

A few counts support this clonotype. The J gene is TRBJ2-3, the V gene TRBV7-9, with 9 bases matching TRBD1. Germline V CDR1 and CDR2: SEHNR, FQNEAQ (reference sequence). The CDR3 contains 15 residues. Trimming cost V 5 bases and J 0 bases; bases outside gene matches: 3. DNA for the CDR3: TGTGCCAGCAGCGACAGGGGGGCTAGCACAGATACGCAGTATTTT. It is translated as CASSDRGASTDTQYF.

The chain couples TRBV28 to TRBJ1-5; D is uncertain. Looked up from germline, CDR1 is MDHEN and CDR2 is SYDVKM. The length of the CDR3 is 15 residues. V shed 6 bases and J shed 0 bases, with 12 bases lying between them. CDR3 sequence reads: CASSVGDFSNQPQHF. CDR3 sequence (DNA): TGTGCCAGCAGCGTTGGGGATTTTAGCAATCAGCCCCAGCATTTT.